The clone carrying this T cell receptor beta chain was recorded once. What it binds is unknown. This specimen comes from a study of shared clonotypes between healthy human individuals. General observations from the study: Generation of non-shared clonotypes was less probable than generation of clonotypes shared by all four donors. Among donors, clonotype sharing was expected to be affected by sequencing depth.

Each cell subset's genomic DNA was divided evenly among several immunoSEQ plates. Authors' methods: ImmunoSEQ yielded junction-only sequences lacking quality scores, so filtering differed. Profiled with immunoSEQ multiplex PCR; TCRdb holds only in-frame clones, not every one. The V and J calls and clone size come from that table; D and trimming were worked out from the DNA. The table records over a million clones, about 96% of them present only once. CDR1 is GTSNPN and CDR2 is SVGIG in the germline V gene (reference sequence). The V and J ends lost 6 bases and 1 base respectively, with 14 bases between them. This CDR3 region has 14 residues.

This TCR was recovered from a man aged 30-40 years in good health. Sequencing was performed on naive CD4+ T cells sorted from blood. The subset denotes: CD45RA+ positively selected. The chain joins TRBV30 to TRBJ2-3, with D perhaps being TRBD1 or TRBD2 (5 bases each). CDR3 loop: CACSLGTGTDTQYF. CDR3 coding DNA: TGTGCCTGCTCTCTGGGGACCGGCACAGATACGCAGTATTTT.